This T cell receptor (beta chain) comes out of a study of TIL therapy for anti-PD-1-resistant metastatic lung cancer. On the study more broadly: Most patients had lung adenocarcinoma; several tumors were EGFR-mutant, two ALK-rearranged; half smoked currently or formerly. Tumors carried a median roughly 1.5 non-synonymous mutations per megabase.

The time point: pre-treatment sample, taken before nivolumab and TIL therapy. Adults with stage 4 NSCLC were enrolled in a phase I trial. Deletions cut 7 bases from V and 5 bases from J, with 12 bases between. Germline CDR1 and CDR2: MNHNS and SASEGT. The CDR3 consists of 13 residues. The libraries were made with immunoSEQ v3. TCRdb keeps only in-frame clones here, not all; method: immunoSEQ multiplex PCR. Here the sample spans 45,000 to 75,000 clones, under 75% being singletons. This chain links TRBV6-1 with TRBJ1-5, with D unresolved. Material: blood, obtained at baseline. The sequence was obtained from a person between 25 and 79 years old with non-small cell lung cancer. Written as DNA, the CDR3 is TGTGCCAGCACTTCGCAGGTTCATCAGCCCCAGCATTTT. This encodes CASTSQVHQPQHF.